A single T cell receptor beta chain is shown here with its context. Its antigen remains unknown. This sample was included in a study of Graves' ophthalmopathy and Graves' hyperthyroidism. Study results and limitations: With just over 70% sensitivity and roughly 72% specificity, the model predicted ophthalmopathy progression.

The authors amplified TCR beta CDR3 regions, and they did so from RNA transcripts for repertoire sequencing. HTBI-primed RT-PCR formed the first round, and a multiplex PCR formed the second. Using its own MiXCR run on the multiplex PCR reads, TCRdb lists one record per CDR3 protein. The table includes 200,000 to 250,000 distinct CDR3 sequences, 25% to 35% detected once. Unmatched junction bases numbered 5, after V lost 2 bases and J lost 6 bases. The CDR3 length is 17 residues. Germline-derived CDR1 and CDR2 are MNHEY and SVGAGI. Diagnosis used clinical symptoms, serum thyroxine, TRAb, thyroid ultrasound and orbital computed tomography. Out of 7.5 to 10 ml of fresh peripheral blood, PBMCs were obtained.

The rearrangement links TRBV6-5 to TRBJ2-2; TRBD2 matches 14 bases. The receptor was isolated from a middle-aged man with Graves' ophthalmopathy. The sample comprised peripheral blood. The CDR3 DNA reads as TGTGCCAGCAGTTACGAGACTAGCGGGGGGGCCGCCGGGGAGCTGTTTTTT. Protein product: CASSYETSGGAAGELFF.